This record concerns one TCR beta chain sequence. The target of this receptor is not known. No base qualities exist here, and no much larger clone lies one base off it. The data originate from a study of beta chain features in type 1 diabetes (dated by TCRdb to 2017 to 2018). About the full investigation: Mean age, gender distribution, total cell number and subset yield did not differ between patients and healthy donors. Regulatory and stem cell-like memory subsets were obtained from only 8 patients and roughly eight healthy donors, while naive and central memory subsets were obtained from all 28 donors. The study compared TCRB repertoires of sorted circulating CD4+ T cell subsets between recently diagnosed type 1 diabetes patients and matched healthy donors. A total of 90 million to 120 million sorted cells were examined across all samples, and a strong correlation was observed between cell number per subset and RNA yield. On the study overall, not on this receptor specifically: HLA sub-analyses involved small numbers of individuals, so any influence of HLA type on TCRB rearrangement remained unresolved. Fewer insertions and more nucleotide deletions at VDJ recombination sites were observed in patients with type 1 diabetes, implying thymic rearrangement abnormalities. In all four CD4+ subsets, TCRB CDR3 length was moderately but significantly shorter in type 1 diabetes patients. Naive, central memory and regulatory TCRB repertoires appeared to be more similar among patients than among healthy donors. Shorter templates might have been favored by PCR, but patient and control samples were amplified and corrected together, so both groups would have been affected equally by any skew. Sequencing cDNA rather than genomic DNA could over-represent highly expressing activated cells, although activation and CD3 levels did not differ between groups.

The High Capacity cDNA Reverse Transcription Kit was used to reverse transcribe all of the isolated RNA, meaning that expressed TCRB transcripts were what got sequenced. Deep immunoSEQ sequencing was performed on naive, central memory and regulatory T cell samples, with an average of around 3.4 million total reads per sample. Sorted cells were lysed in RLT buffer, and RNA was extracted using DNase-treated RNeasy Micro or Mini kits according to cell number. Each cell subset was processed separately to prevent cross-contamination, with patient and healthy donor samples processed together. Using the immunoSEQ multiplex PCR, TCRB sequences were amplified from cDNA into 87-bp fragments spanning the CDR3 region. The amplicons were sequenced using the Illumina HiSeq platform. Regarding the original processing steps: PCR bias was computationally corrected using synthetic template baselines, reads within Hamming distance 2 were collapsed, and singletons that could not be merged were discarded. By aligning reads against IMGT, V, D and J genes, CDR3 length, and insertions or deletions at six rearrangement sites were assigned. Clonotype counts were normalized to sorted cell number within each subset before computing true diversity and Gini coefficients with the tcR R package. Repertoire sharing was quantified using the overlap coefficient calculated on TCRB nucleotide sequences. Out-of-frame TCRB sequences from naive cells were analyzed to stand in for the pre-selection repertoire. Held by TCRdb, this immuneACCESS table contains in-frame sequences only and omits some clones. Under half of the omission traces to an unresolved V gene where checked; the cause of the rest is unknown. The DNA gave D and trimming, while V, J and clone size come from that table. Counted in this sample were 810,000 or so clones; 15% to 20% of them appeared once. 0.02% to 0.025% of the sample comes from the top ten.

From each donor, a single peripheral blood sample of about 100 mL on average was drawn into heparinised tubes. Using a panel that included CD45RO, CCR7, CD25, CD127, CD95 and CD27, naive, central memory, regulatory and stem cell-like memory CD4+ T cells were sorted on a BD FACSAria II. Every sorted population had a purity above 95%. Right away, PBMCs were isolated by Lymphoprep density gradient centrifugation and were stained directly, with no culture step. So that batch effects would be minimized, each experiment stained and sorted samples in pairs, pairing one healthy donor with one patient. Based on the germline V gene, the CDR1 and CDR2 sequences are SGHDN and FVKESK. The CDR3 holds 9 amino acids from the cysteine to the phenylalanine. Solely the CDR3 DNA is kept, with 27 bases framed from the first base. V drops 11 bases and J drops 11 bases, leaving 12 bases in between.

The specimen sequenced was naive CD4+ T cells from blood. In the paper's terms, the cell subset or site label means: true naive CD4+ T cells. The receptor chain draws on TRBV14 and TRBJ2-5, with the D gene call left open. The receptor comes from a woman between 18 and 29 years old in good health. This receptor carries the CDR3 CASLEEQYF. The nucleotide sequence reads TGTGCCTCTCTCGAGGAGCAGTACTTC. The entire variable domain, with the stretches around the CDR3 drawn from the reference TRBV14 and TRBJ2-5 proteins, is EAGVTQFPSHSVIEKGQTVTLRCDPISGHDNLYWYRRVMGKEIKFLLHFVKESKQDESGMPNNRFLAERTGGTYSTLKVQPAELEDSGVYFCASLEEQYFGPGTRLLVL.